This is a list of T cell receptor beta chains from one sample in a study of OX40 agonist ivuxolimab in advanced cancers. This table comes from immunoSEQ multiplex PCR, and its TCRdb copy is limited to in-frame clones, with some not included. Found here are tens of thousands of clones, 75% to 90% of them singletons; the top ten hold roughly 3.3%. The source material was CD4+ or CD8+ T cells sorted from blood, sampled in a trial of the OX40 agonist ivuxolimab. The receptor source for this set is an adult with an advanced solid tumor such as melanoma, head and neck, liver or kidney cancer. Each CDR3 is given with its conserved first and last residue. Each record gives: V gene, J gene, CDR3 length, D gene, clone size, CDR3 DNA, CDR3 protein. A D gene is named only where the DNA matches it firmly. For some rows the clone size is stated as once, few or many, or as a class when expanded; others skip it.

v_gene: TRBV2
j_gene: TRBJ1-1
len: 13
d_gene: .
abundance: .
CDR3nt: TGTGCCAGCAGTGGGTCAGGCGCTAGCGGAGCTTTCTTT
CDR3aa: CASSGSGASGAFF

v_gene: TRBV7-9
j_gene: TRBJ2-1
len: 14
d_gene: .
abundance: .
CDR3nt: TGTGCCAGCAGCCCGGGGCCGGGGTACAATGAGCAGTTCTTC
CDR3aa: CASSPGPGYNEQFF

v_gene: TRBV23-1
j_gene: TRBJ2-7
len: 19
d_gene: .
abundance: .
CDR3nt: TGCGCCAGCAGTCAATATGGACCGCGCTCCGCCGACAGGAGCTACGAGCAGTACTTC
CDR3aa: CASSQYGPRSADRSYEQYF

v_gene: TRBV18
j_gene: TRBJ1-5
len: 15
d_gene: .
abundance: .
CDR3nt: TGTGCCAGCTCACCCGGGGGGTATAGCAATCAGCCCCAGCATTTT
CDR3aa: CASSPGGYSNQPQHF

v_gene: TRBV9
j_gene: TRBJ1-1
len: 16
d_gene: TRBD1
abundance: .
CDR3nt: TGTGCCAGCAGCGCCCAGGGGGCGAACACGTACACTGAAGCTTTCTTT
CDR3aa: CASSAQGANTYTEAFF

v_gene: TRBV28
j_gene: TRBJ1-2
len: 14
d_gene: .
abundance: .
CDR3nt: TGTGCCAGCAGTTTAACCTACAGGGACGGGGGCCACACCTTC
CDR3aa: CASSLTYRDGGHTF

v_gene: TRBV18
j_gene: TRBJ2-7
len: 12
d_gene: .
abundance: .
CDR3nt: TGTGCCAGCTCACCGACTTCCTACGAGCAGTACTTC
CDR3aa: CASSPTSYEQYF

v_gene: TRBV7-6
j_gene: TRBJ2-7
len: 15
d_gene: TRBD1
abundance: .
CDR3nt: TGTGCCAGCAGCTTAGCGGGGACAGGATCTTACGAGCAGTACTTC
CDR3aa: CASSLAGTGSYEQYF

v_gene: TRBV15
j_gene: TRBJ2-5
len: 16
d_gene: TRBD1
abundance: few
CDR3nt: TGTGCCACCAGCAGAGATGCGGGACAGGGGAAGCGGACCCAGTACTTC
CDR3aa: CATSRDAGQGKRTQYF

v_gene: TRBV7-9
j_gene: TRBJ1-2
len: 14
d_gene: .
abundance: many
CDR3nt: TGTGCCAGCAGCCCCTTGGAGGGGCCTGTTGGCTACACCTTC
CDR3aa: CASSPLEGPVGYTF